This TCR beta chain emerged from a study of CD8 T cells in ankylosing spondylitis. Findings of the study overall: As for the disease-linked clones, they showed a CD8+ phenotype and occurred at relatively low frequencies in peripheral blood.

This clonotype was recorded at least ten times. As yet, its antigen is unknown. TCRdb redid the calling of the 5' RACE reads with MiXCR, one entry per CDR3 protein. The table records under 300,000 distinct CDR3 sequences, roughly 10% of them present only once. Losses at the gene ends were 11 bases for V and 4 bases for J; bases not matched to a gene: 12. Germline-derived CDR1 and CDR2 are MNHNS and SASEGT. This CDR3 is 14 amino acids long. The source is a male donor with ankylosing spondylitis or in good health (not recorded which). This chain connects TRBV6-1 to TRBJ2-3; the match to TRBD1 covers 7 bases. Material for sequencing was blood, either unsorted or a sorted T cell fraction (not recorded which). The CDR3 loop reads CAGGQEMGPDTQYF. Written as DNA, the CDR3 is TGTGCCGGAGGACAGGAGATGGGTCCAGATACGCAGTATTTT.